This T cell receptor (beta chain) was observed in a study of blood T cell repertoires in COVID-19. The wider study: Sites across the United States, Italy and Spain contributed samples from acute and convalescent COVID-19. PBMCs, B-cell-depleted T cells, or T cells were the source of the cDNA or gDNA that made up the material.

Participants' own reports of clinical history determined their cohort assignment. The V segment lost 1 base and the J segment 0 bases; nucleotides outside the gene matches: 10. CDR1 KGHDR and CDR2 SFDVKD come from the germline V gene. CDR3 size: 19 residues. In the study's own analysis: Counts of nucleated cells, estimated from reference gene primer amplification, were obtained. Profiling relied on immunoSEQ multiplex PCR, and the TCRdb table lists in-frame clones only, not all of them. V and J calls and clone size follow that table, whereas D and trimming were derived from the DNA. The repertoire holds hundreds of thousands of clones, approximately 86% seen once, with roughly 3.8% in the top ten.

V and J are TRBV24-1 and TRBJ2-1; 8 bases map to TRBD2. Input material: PBMCs or T cells enriched from blood (not recorded which). The clonotype originates from a woman aged 40 to 49 with acute COVID-19. CDR3 sequence (DNA): TGTGCCACCAGTGATTTCCGGAGCGGGAGCCCGAGCTCCTACAATGAGCAGTTCTTC. As protein: CATSDFRSGSPSSYNEQFF.